Listed here is a single T cell receptor (beta chain). As yet, its antigen is unknown. Trimming at V came to 6 bases and at J to 4 bases, leaving 5 bases not matched to a gene. The CDR3 runs 14 residues. TCRdb re-derived calls from the RACE reads in MiXCR, one entry per CDR3 protein. Here the sample spans 350,000 or so distinct CDR3 sequences, around 7% being singletons. This sample was included in a study of human T cells and chemical hapten exposure. Study at large: Diphenylcyclopropenone was applied weekly to patients' scalps across the roughly 23-week study.

The time point was: patch test 1, 2 weeks after DPC sensitization. Noted treatment: therapeutic diphenylcyclopropenone sensitization with weekly scalp DPC. Points from the study as a whole: There was no change with DPC sensitization in TCRs above 1 in 1000 frequency.

V usage is TRBV12-3 or TRBV12-4 and J usage is TRBJ1-4, with 7 bases identical to TRBD1. This receptor was taken from a woman younger than 35 with alopecia areata. Some clones in this sample may be carry-over from other donors' samples. Sample: whole blood, taken in connection with sensitization to the hapten diphenylcyclopropenone (DPC). The DNA for the CDR3 is TGTGCCAGCAGCCGGGACAGCGATAATGAAAAACTGTTTTTT. Protein product: CASSRDSDNEKLFF.